These T cell receptor beta chains were read from a single sample in a study of blood T cell repertoires in COVID-19. Only in-frame clones appear in the TCRdb table, and some are missing; sequencing was by immunoSEQ multiplex PCR. The sample has tens of thousands of clones, 88% seen once. Sequencing used PBMCs or T cells enriched from blood (not recorded which). The receptors originated from a woman aged 40 to 49 who had recovered from COVID-19. Both conserved end residues are part of each CDR3. D genes are given only for firm matches. Clone size is shown for a subset of rows, as once, few, many or a class of expanded clone.

d_call	v_call	j_call	cdr3_length	clone_size	cdr3_aa	cdr3_nt
TRBD1	TRBV6-5	TRBJ1-1	15	once	CASSYSSTGDTEAFF	TGTGCCAGCAGTTACTCTAGCACAGGGGACACTGAAGCTTTCTTT
-	TRBV13	TRBJ1-1	15	-	CASSLGQGMNTEAFF	TGTGCCAGCAGCTTAGGACAGGGTATGAACACTGAAGCTTTCTTT
-	TRBV9	TRBJ2-1	13	-	CASSPLMGLEQFF	TGTGCCAGCAGCCCCCTCATGGGCCTGGAGCAGTTCTTC
-	TRBV5-1	TRBJ2-5	14	-	CASQGASYQETQYF	TGCGCCAGCCAGGGCGCATCGTACCAAGAGACCCAGTACTTC
TRBD1	TRBV7-2	TRBJ1-6	16	-	CASSLVPGQGASALHF	TGTGCCAGCAGCTTAGTTCCGGGACAGGGTGCTTCGGCCCTCCACTTT
TRBD1	TRBV2	TRBJ1-5	13	-	CASRGQANQPQHF	TGTGCCAGCAGGGGACAGGCGAATCAGCCCCAGCATTTT
-	TRBV6-1	TRBJ2-7	13	-	CASSEAGSNSPYF	TGTGCCAGCAGTGAAGCGGGCTCCAACAGTCCTTACTTC
-	TRBV5-1	TRBJ1-2	14	-	CASSLRQGAGGYTF	TGCGCCAGCAGCTTGCGCCAGGGAGCGGGTGGCTACACCTTC
TRBD1	TRBV14	TRBJ1-4	16	-	CASSPRDRVIHEKLFF	TGTGCCAGCAGCCCCCGGGACAGGGTCATTCATGAAAAACTGTTTTTT
TRBD1	TRBV10-3	TRBJ1-2	15	-	CAISDPRGRNYGYTF	TGTGCCATCAGTGACCCCAGGGGGCGCAACTATGGCTACACCTTC
-	TRBV7-9	TRBJ1-1	14	-	CASSLVEGNTEAFF	TGTGCCAGCAGCTTAGTTGAGGGGAACACTGAAGCTTTCTTT
-	TRBV7-2	TRBJ2-7	17	-	CASSLAQGGRLPYEQYF	TGTGCCAGCAGCTTAGCGCAGGGGGGACGGCTACCCTACGAGCAGTACTTC
-	TRBV2	TRBJ1-2	13	-	CASSPATGYGYTF	TGTGCCAGCAGTCCTGCTACGGGGTATGGCTACACCTTC
-	TRBV19	TRBJ1-6	14	-	CASIGQGGNSPLHF	TGTGCCAGTATTGGACAAGGCGGAAATTCACCCCTCCACTTT
-	TRBV12-3/TRBV12-4	TRBJ2-7	13	-	CASSLELTYEQYF	TGTGCCAGCAGTTTAGAACTCACCTACGAGCAGTACTTC
TRBD2	TRBV6-5	TRBJ2-2	15	once	CASSPGLVGTGELFF	TGTGCCAGCAGTCCCGGACTAGTGGGCACCGGGGAGCTGTTTTTT
-	TRBV3-1/TRBV3-2	TRBJ2-3	14	-	CASSQDPPPYTQYF	TGTGCCAGCAGCCAAGATCCCCCTCCGTATACGCAGTATTTT
-	TRBV4-1	TRBJ1-4	15	-	CASSQVPGFNEKLFF	TGCGCCAGCAGCCAAGTCCCGGGTTTTAATGAAAAACTGTTTTTT
TRBD1	TRBV9	TRBJ1-2	15	-	CASSSTLDREYGYTF	TGTGCCAGCAGCTCCACCTTGGACAGGGAATATGGCTACACCTTC
-	TRBV19	TRBJ2-2	14	-	CASSIDRVSGELFF	TGTGCCAGTAGTATAGACAGGGTGTCCGGGGAGCTGTTTTTT
-	TRBV9	TRBJ1-1	15	-	CASSVESGPNTEAFF	TGTGCCAGCAGCGTAGAATCAGGGCCCAACACTGAAGCTTTCTTT
-	TRBV19	TRBJ2-7	14	once	CASSIGGQYGEQYF	TGTGCCAGTAGTATAGGTGGACAATACGGCGAGCAGTACTTC
TRBD1	TRBV5-1	TRBJ2-7	14	-	CASRSTGNVYEQYF	TGCGCCAGCAGGTCGACAGGGAATGTTTACGAGCAGTACTTC
TRBD1	TRBV5-4	TRBJ2-7	13	once	CASSTRTGLEQYF	TGTGCCAGCAGCACCCGGACAGGGCTCGAGCAGTACTTC
TRBD2	TRBV5-1	TRBJ2-5	17	-	CASSLMGLAGIGETQYF	TGCGCCAGCAGCTTGATGGGACTAGCGGGGATTGGGGAGACCCAGTACTTC
TRBD1	TRBV5-1	TRBJ2-2	14	-	CASSGGQEVGELFF	TGCGCCAGCAGCGGGGGACAGGAAGTCGGGGAGCTGTTTTTT
-	TRBV11-2	TRBJ1-2	13	-	CASSLGGAYGYTF	TGTGCCAGCAGCTTAGGGGGCGCCTATGGCTACACCTTC
-	TRBV4-1	TRBJ1-5	14	few	CASSRVMGNQPQHF	TGCGCCAGCAGCCGAGTCATGGGCAATCAGCCCCAGCATTTT
TRBD2	TRBV7-6	TRBJ2-1	14	-	CASRDDGGYNEQFF	TGTGCCAGCAGGGACGACGGGGGGTACAATGAGCAGTTCTTC
-	TRBV10-3	TRBJ1-2	12	-	CAITTDRLGYTF	TGTGCCATCACCACTGACAGGCTTGGCTACACCTTC
-	TRBV19	TRBJ1-6	13	-	CASLGQYNSPLHF	TGTGCCAGTCTTGGACAGTATAATTCACCCCTCCACTTT
TRBD1	TRBV7-9	TRBJ2-5	17	-	CASSSWDSEPPQETQYF	TGTGCCAGCAGCTCGTGGGACAGCGAGCCCCCACAAGAGACCCAGTACTTC
-	TRBV14	TRBJ2-5	16	-	CASSQDLGGAGETQYF	TGTGCCAGCAGCCAAGATTTAGGAGGGGCCGGGGAGACCCAGTACTTC
TRBD1	TRBV7-2	TRBJ1-3	16	-	CASSATYRGSGNTIYF	TGTGCCAGCAGCGCAACCTACAGGGGCTCTGGAAACACCATATATTTT
-	TRBV19	TRBJ1-1	14	-	CASSTNQGIHEAFF	TGTGCCAGTAGTACCAACCAGGGAATTCATGAAGCTTTCTTT
-	TRBV7-9	TRBJ1-1	14	once	CASSTGTQNTEAFF	TGTGCCAGCAGCACCGGGACACAAAACACTGAAGCTTTCTTT
TRBD2	TRBV6-1	TRBJ2-5	15	-	CASSEISGNQETQYF	TGTGCCAGCAGTGAAATTAGCGGGAACCAAGAGACCCAGTACTTC
TRBD1	TRBV13	TRBJ1-6	12	-	CATRQGSSPLHF	TGTGCCACACGACAGGGAAGTTCACCCCTCCACTTT
-	TRBV10-2	TRBJ2-3	14	-	CASSKGISTDTQYF	TGCGCCAGCAGTAAGGGGATTAGCACAGATACGCAGTATTTT
TRBD1	TRBV2	TRBJ1-2	14	-	CASSGDRGRYGYTF	TGTGCCAGCAGTGGGGACAGGGGGCGGTATGGCTACACCTTC
-	TRBV14	TRBJ2-3	20	-	CASSQGGRTGRALSTDTQYF	TGTGCCAGCAGCCAAGGTGGGCGAACAGGCAGGGCTCTAAGCACAGATACGCAGTATTTT
TRBD1	TRBV5-6	TRBJ1-2	15	once	CASSSDRGFRYGYTF	TGTGCCAGCAGCTCCGACAGGGGGTTTCGCTATGGCTACACCTTC
-	TRBV5-3	TRBJ1-1	15	-	CARSFFRVWNTEAFF	TGTGCCAGAAGCTTTTTCAGGGTTTGGAACACTGAAGCTTTCTTT
-	TRBV6-6	TRBJ2-7	15	once	CASREPGQTSYEQYF	TGTGCCAGCAGAGAACCAGGACAGACTTCCTACGAGCAGTACTTC
-	TRBV6-5	TRBJ1-5	14	-	CASSPSGSNQPQHF	TGTGCCAGCAGTCCCTCCGGGAGCAATCAGCCCCAGCATTTT
-	TRBV19	TRBJ1-5	15	-	CASSSRVFGNQPQHF	TGTGCCAGTAGTTCCAGGGTGTTCGGCAATCAGCCCCAGCATTTT
-	TRBV11-2	TRBJ1-1	13	-	CASSSRTNTEAFF	TGTGCCAGCAGCTCGCGGACTAACACTGAAGCTTTCTTT
TRBD1	TRBV18	TRBJ1-2	14	-	CASSPSGQGFGYTF	TGTGCCAGCTCACCCTCGGGACAGGGGTTTGGCTACACCTTC
-	TRBV6-1	TRBJ1-2	16	-	CASSAMAGASNYGYTF	TGTGCCAGCAGTGCAATGGCAGGGGCGTCTAACTATGGCTACACCTTC
-	TRBV27	TRBJ2-2	14	-	CASTGPLNTGELFF	TGTGCCAGCACAGGGCCGCTAAACACCGGGGAGCTGTTTTTT
TRBD2	TRBV27	TRBJ2-3	15	-	CASSLRAGRTDTQYF	TGTGCCAGCAGTCTGAGAGCGGGGCGCACAGATACGCAGTATTTT
-	TRBV12-3/TRBV12-4	TRBJ2-2	11	-	CASSLFRELFF	TGTGCCAGCAGTTTATTTAGGGAGCTGTTTTTT
-	TRBV7-8	TRBJ1-6	13	-	CASSLLGDSPLHF	TGTGCCAGCAGCTTATTAGGGGATTCACCCCTCCACTTT
-	TRBV6-5	TRBJ1-1	12	once	CASSREGAEAFF	TGTGCCAGCAGTCGGGAGGGCGCTGAAGCTTTCTTT
-	TRBV5-1	TRBJ1-3	19	-	CASSLGQGGTSLSGNTIYF	TGCGCCAGCAGCTTGGGGCAGGGTGGAACCTCTCTCTCTGGAAACACCATATATTTT